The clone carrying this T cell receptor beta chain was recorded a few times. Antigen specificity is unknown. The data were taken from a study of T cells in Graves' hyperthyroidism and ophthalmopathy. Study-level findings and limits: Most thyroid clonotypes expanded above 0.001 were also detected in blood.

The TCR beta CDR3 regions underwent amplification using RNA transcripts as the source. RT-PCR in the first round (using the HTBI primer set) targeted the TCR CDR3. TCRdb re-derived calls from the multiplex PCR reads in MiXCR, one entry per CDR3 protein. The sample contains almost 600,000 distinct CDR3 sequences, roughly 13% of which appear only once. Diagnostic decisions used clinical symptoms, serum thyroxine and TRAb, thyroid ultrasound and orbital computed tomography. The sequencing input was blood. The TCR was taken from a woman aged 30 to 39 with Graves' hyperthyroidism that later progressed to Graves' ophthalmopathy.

As DNA, the CDR3 is TGTGCCAGCAGGACGGGACTTGGGACCGGGGAGCTGTTTTTT. Translated: CASRTGLGTGELFF. The V and J genes are TRBV6-1 and TRBJ2-2, with a tentative D call TRBD2 (6 bases). Trimming took 6 bases from V and 5 from J, leaving 13 bases between them. Germline V gives CDR1 MNHNS, CDR2 SASEGT. This CDR3 has 14 residues.